One and the same sample provided the 28 T cell receptor beta chains below, sequenced in a study of blood T cell repertoires in COVID-19. Using immunoSEQ multiplex PCR, the repertoire was profiled, and TCRdb retains in-frame clones only, with some absent. The data show some 250,000 clones, 81% seen once. Sequenced sample: peripheral blood. These receptor sequences come from a woman older than 75 with acute or convalescent COVID-19.

V gene TRBV5-6 combines with J gene TRBJ1-2; D is uncertain. Between the trimmed V and J ends, which lost 0 bases and 2 bases, there was a span of 8 bases. The CDR3 has 14 amino acids. The germline CDR1 and CDR2 sequences are SGHDT and YYEEEE. The CDR3 DNA is TGTGCCAGCAGCTTGGGCGGGCCCAACTATGGCTACACCTTC. Its protein is CASSLGGPNYGYTF.

The J gene is TRBJ2-7, the V gene TRBV7-8; 7 nucleotides line up with TRBD1. Germline V gene sequence: CDR1 SGHVS, CDR2 FQNEAQ. Trimming cost V 4 bases and J 5 bases; bases outside gene matches: 8. This CDR3 contains 14 residues. CDR3 bases: TGTGCCAGCAGCTCAGACAACAGGGGAAACGAGCAGTACTTC. It codes for CASSSDNRGNEQYF.

The chain uses TRBV11-2 and TRBJ2-3; a weak D match, TRBD2 (6 bases). With 2 bases removed from V and 10 bases from J, the gap between germline ends came to 16 bases. The CDR3 is made up of 14 amino acids. Germline V lookup: CDR1 SGHAT, CDR2 FQNNGV. The CDR3 region is CASSLPGGASAQYF. DNA for the CDR3: TGTGCCAGCAGCTTACCCGGGGGTGCCAGTGCGCAGTATTTT.

CDR3 nucleotide sequence: TGTGCCGGCACCACCTCTGGACAGGACCTCGGAGAGCAGTACTTC. Translated: CAGTTSGQDLGEQYF. The J gene is TRBJ2-7, the V gene TRBV30; 7 bases agree with TRBD1. Germline V gene data show CDR1 as GTSNPN and CDR2 as SVGIG (reference sequence). The CDR3 runs to 15 residues. With V trimmed by 8 bases and J by 7 bases, 20 bases remained unmatched.

In nucleotides, the CDR3 is TGTGCCAGCAGCCACGATACAGGGGGATTCTCCTACGAGCAGTACTTC. Its translation: CASSHDTGGFSYEQYF. V usage is TRBV3-1 (or the pseudogene TRBV3-2) and J usage is TRBJ2-7; 8 nucleotides align to TRBD1. The germline gives CDR1 LGHDT, CDR2 YNNKEL (reference sequence). The V gene end was trimmed by 3 bases and the J gene end by 0 bases; junction bases not matched to a gene: 7. The CDR3 is made up of 16 amino acids.

This rearrangement joins TRBV4-1 to TRBJ2-2; tentative D call: TRBD1 (5 bases). V lost 5 bases and J 5 bases, leaving 15 bases between the germline ends. CDR1 MGHRA and CDR2 YSYEKL come from the germline V gene. The CDR3 is made up of 15 amino acids. In DNA, the CDR3 is TGCGCCAGCAGCGAGAGCAGGGATTGGACCGGGGAGCTGTTTTTT. It specifies CASSESRDWTGELFF.

The V gene is TRBV6-5, the J gene TRBJ1-5; 9 nucleotides line up with TRBD1. The trim removed 2 bases at V and 4 bases at J, leaving 0 bases unmatched. Germline V gene data show CDR1 as MNHEY and CDR2 as SVGAGI. The CDR3 sequence is 14 residues long. The CDR3 loop reads CASSYGTGNQPQHF. The CDR3 DNA reads as TGTGCCAGCAGTTACGGGACAGGGAATCAGCCCCAGCATTTT.

This chain connects TRBV28 to TRBJ2-7, with 9 bases matching TRBD1. This CDR3 has 15 amino acids. CDR1 and CDR2 (germline): MDHEN, SYDVKM. The V segment lost 5 bases and the J segment 0 bases; nucleotides outside the gene matches: 5. The CDR3 region has the DNA TGTGCCAGCAGTCCCACGGGACAGGGCTCCTACGAGCAGTACTTC. Protein sequence: CASSPTGQGSYEQYF. The full variable domain, with the rest looked up from reference TRBV28 and TRBJ2-7, is DVKVTQSSRYLVKRTGEKVFLECVQDMDHENMFWYRQDPGLGLRLIYFSYDVKMKEKGDIPEGYSVSREKKERFSLILESASTNQTSMYLCASSPTGQGSYEQYFGPGTRLTVT.

This clone occurred a few times. V gene TRBV7-9 combines with J gene TRBJ1-1, with D possibly TRBD1 on 5 matching bases. Germline CDR1 is SEHNR and CDR2 is FQNEAQ (reference sequence). The V gene lost 7 bases and the J gene lost 7 bases, with 34 bases spanning the gap. The CDR3 length is 19 residues. The CDR3 sequence: CASNDQGVGTGGKLNEAFF. The CDR3 DNA reads as TGTGCCAGCAACGACCAAGGAGTGGGGACGGGGGGTAAGTTGAATGAAGCTTTCTTT.

V gene TRBV10-2 combines with J gene TRBJ2-1; TRBD2 aligns across 10 bases. Germline CDR1 and CDR2: WSHSY and SAAADI. This CDR3 is 15 amino acids long. The trim removed 5 bases at V and 6 bases at J, leaving 7 bases unmatched. In DNA, the CDR3 is TGCGCCAGCAGTCTCCCGGGACTAGCGATCAATGAGCAGTTCTTC. Protein sequence: CASSLPGLAINEQFF.

V is TRBV27 and J is TRBJ2-7, with D uncertain. The germline CDR1 and CDR2 sequences are MNHEY and SMNVEV (reference sequence). Trimming left V 5 bases short and J 1 base short, with 12 bases between. The CDR3 is 14 residues long. CDR3 protein: CASSPLVASYEQYF. The CDR3 DNA sequence: TGTGCCAGCAGTCCCCTAGTTGCATCCTACGAGCAGTACTTC.

The J gene is TRBJ2-1, the V gene TRBV29-1, with D perhaps TRBD2 (6 bases). CDR1 SQVTM and CDR2 ANQGSEA come from the germline V gene. The germline V and J ends were trimmed by 6 bases and 4 bases, with 13 bases remaining between them. The CDR3 has 13 amino acids. DNA for the CDR3: TGCAGCGTGATCCACCGGGGGTACAATGAGCAGTTCTTC. Translation: CSVIHRGYNEQFF.

The V gene is TRBV6-6, the J gene TRBJ1-5; TRBD1 is a possible D gene (6 bases). This CDR3 has 12 amino acids. Looked up from germline, CDR1 is MNHNY and CDR2 is SVGAGI (reference sequence). The V gene lost 5 bases and the J gene lost 7 bases, with 9 bases spanning the gap. The CDR3 spells CASSLQGQPQHF. CDR3 nucleotide sequence: TGTGCCAGCAGTCTACAGGGACAGCCCCAGCATTTT.

V gene TRBV29-1 combines with J gene TRBJ2-5, with D perhaps matching TRBD1 (6 bases). This CDR3 contains 14 residues. The V end was cut by 4 bases, the J end by 1 base, with 13 bases between. CDR1 SQVTM and CDR2 ANQGSEA come from the germline V gene. In nucleotides, the CDR3 is TGCAGCGTTGGGGTCGGACAGCTCCAAGAGACCCAGTACTTC. The encoded protein is CSVGVGQLQETQYF.

The V and J genes are TRBV3-1 (or the pseudogene TRBV3-2) and TRBJ1-1; 8 bases agree with TRBD1. Looked up from germline, CDR1 is LGHDT and CDR2 is YNNKEL (reference sequence). With 0 bases clipped from V and 8 bases from J, the junction kept 8 bases outside the gene matches. This CDR3 region has 15 residues. CDR3 sequence (DNA): TGTGCCAGCAGCCAAGAAGGGTTCAGGGGGCGCGAAGCTTTCTTT. Protein sequence: CASSQEGFRGREAFF.

This chain joins TRBV10-3 and TRBJ2-7; weak D call: TRBD1 (6 bases). Germline CDR1 ENHRY, CDR2 SYGVKD. V lost 4 bases to trimming and J lost 0 bases, with 10 bases between them. The CDR3 runs to 14 residues. The CDR3, as DNA: TGTGCCATCAGTGCCGACAGGAGCTCCTACGAGCAGTACTTC. It encodes CAISADRSSYEQYF.

The J gene is TRBJ1-6, the V gene TRBV3-1 (or the pseudogene TRBV3-2), with D perhaps TRBD1 (6 bases). The CDR3 extends over 14 amino acids. V was pared by 4 bases and J by 7 bases, with 11 bases between. CDR1 LGHDT and CDR2 YNNKEL come from the germline V gene (reference sequence). CDR3 bases: TGTGCCAGCAGCCTTGGGACAACAAATTCACCCCTCCACTTT. Translated: CASSLGTTNSPLHF.

This clone was counted only a few times. Other DNA sequences in the same sample also yield this CDR3. J is TRBJ2-3 and V is TRBV2; TRBD2 aligns across 11 bases. Germline V gene sequence: CDR1 SNHLY, CDR2 FYNNEI. The CDR3 covers 14 residues. Losses at the gene ends were 4 bases for V and 6 bases for J; bases not matched to a gene: 3. The CDR3 protein is CASSVASGRDTQYF. CDR3 nucleotide sequence: TGTGCCAGCAGTGTGGCTAGCGGGAGGGATACGCAGTATTTT.

The J gene is TRBJ2-2, the V gene TRBV11-2; possible D gene TRBD2, 5 bases. The CDR3 consists of 15 residues. From germline, CDR1 is SGHAT and CDR2 FQNNGV. V lost 2 bases and J 6 bases, leaving 13 bases between the germline ends. The CDR3 spells CASSLPGVGAGELFF. DNA for the CDR3: TGTGCCAGCAGCTTACCCGGGGTGGGCGCCGGGGAGCTGTTTTTT.

CDR3 loop: CASDLGGPNQPQHF. The CDR3 nucleotides read TGTGCCAGCGATTTAGGTGGGCCCAATCAGCCCCAGCATTTT. V gene TRBV7-2 combines with J gene TRBJ1-5; D gene ambiguous. Germline V gene sequence: CDR1 SGHTA, CDR2 FQGNSA. Trimming shortened V by 8 bases and J by 3 bases, and 14 bases separated the two germline ends. The CDR3 runs to 14 residues.

The sample holds a few counts of this clone. This chain connects TRBV3-1 (or the pseudogene TRBV3-2) to TRBJ1-5; TRBD1 aligns across 9 bases. CDR1 and CDR2 from the germline V gene are LGHDT and YNNKEL (reference sequence). J lost 7 bases, V lost 4 bases, and 5 bases had no gene match. The CDR3 is 14 amino acids. The CDR3, as DNA: TGTGCCAGCAGCCTAGGACAGGGGTCCCAGCCCCAGCATTTT. This translates into CASSLGQGSQPQHF.

The chain links TRBV10-1 to TRBJ2-7, with D hard to call. CDR1 is WNHNN and CDR2 is SYGVQD in the germline V gene (reference sequence). V was trimmed by 7 bases and J by 3 bases, leaving 25 bases between them. The CDR3 has 17 residues. CDR3 nucleotides: TGCGCCAGCATCGAGGCCGCTTGTATGGGTTGTGGCTACGAGCAGTACTTC. Amino acids: CASIEAACMGCGYEQYF.

This clone was recorded only once. The chain joins TRBV14 to TRBJ2-2, with TRBD2 identical over 14 bases. In germline, CDR1 is SGHDN, CDR2 FVKESK. The CDR3 loop spans 17 amino acids. V shed 0 bases, J shed 5 bases, and the junction held 2 bases outside the gene matches. In nucleotides, the CDR3 is TGTGCCAGCAGCCAAGATCGACTAGCGGGAGGGACCGGGGAGCTGTTTTTT. The encoded protein is CASSQDRLAGGTGELFF.

The chain links TRBV4-1 to TRBJ1-5; tentatively, D is TRBD1 (5 bases). The CDR3 length is 16 residues. Germline CDR1 is MGHRA and CDR2 is YSYEKL. Trimming left V 3 bases short and J 1 base short, with 13 bases between. The CDR3 bases are TGCGCCAGCAGCCAGTTGGGGGGGTCAAGCAATCAGCCCCAGCATTTT. Amino acids: CASSQLGGSSNQPQHF.

There are a few counts of this clone. The V and J genes are TRBV5-1 and TRBJ2-2, with TRBD2 as a possible D gene (6 bases). The CDR3 runs to 16 residues. Per the germline V gene, CDR1 is SGHRS and CDR2 is YFSETQ. With 4 bases removed from V and 1 base from J, the gap between germline ends came to 14 bases. The CDR3 DNA reads TGCGCCAGCAGCCCCAGTGTTAGCGGGAACACCGGGGAGCTGTTTTTT. The encoded protein is CASSPSVSGNTGELFF.

The V and J genes are TRBV10-1 and TRBJ2-5; TRBD2 agrees at 10 bases. Germline trimming cut 0 bases from V and 2 bases from J; bases unmatched to any gene: 0. Germline V gives CDR1 WNHNN, CDR2 SYGVQD (reference sequence). This CDR3 comprises 15 residues. The CDR3 nucleotides read TGCGCCAGCAGTGAGTCGACTAGCGGGCAAGAGACCCAGTACTTC. It encodes CASSESTSGQETQYF.

V usage is TRBV6-5 and J usage is TRBJ2-7, with D perhaps TRBD1 (6 bases). Germline V gene sequence: CDR1 MNHEY, CDR2 SVGAGI. The V end lost 4 bases, the J end lost 1 base, and 14 bases lay between the germline ends. The CDR3 is 15 residues long. The CDR3 protein is CASSSPSTGSYEQYF. The CDR3, as DNA: TGTGCCAGCAGTTCCCCCTCCACAGGGTCCTACGAGCAGTACTTC.

The chain carries TRBV4-1 and TRBJ2-1, with 12 bases that match TRBD1. In germline, CDR1 is MGHRA, CDR2 YSYEKL. With 4 bases clipped from V and 4 bases from J, the junction kept 2 bases outside the gene matches. This CDR3 is built from 15 residues. CDR3 residues: CASSLGQGAYNEQFF. The CDR3 DNA sequence: TGCGCCAGCAGCCTGGGACAGGGGGCTTACAATGAGCAGTTCTTC.